The 30 T cell receptor beta chains below come from one sample, sequenced in a study of OX40 agonist ivuxolimab in advanced cancers. Repertoires were generated with immunoSEQ multiplex PCR, while TCRdb's copy carries only in-frame clones and drops some. The sample has 85,000 to 90,000 clones; 75% to 90% are singletons. Sequencing used CD4+ or CD8+ T cells sorted from blood, obtained in a trial of the OX40 agonist ivuxolimab. The receptors originated from an adult with an advanced solid tumor such as melanoma, head and neck, liver or kidney cancer.

The rearrangement joins TRBV6-1 to TRBJ2-1; 13 bases map to TRBD2. CDR1 and CDR2 (germline): MNHNS, SASEGT. Trimming removed 3 bases from V and 8 bases from J; junction bases left unmatched: 7. The CDR3 extends over 16 amino acids. The CDR3 bases are TGTGCCAGCAGTGACTTACTAGCGGGAGGGGGTGATGAGCAGTTCTTC. Protein product: CASSDLLAGGGDEQFF.

This chain joins TRBV27 and TRBJ1-1, with 9 bases lining up with TRBD1. Germline CDR1 is MNHEY and CDR2 is SMNVEV (reference sequence). J lost 1 base, V lost 6 bases, and 3 bases had no gene match. This CDR3 spans 14 amino acids. The CDR3 loop reads CASSRDRANTEAFF. Written as DNA, the CDR3 is TGTGCCAGCAGCCGGGACAGGGCGAACACTGAAGCTTTCTTT.

The V and J genes are TRBV5-1 and TRBJ1-4, with D maybe TRBD1 (6 bases). CDR1 SGHRS and CDR2 YFSETQ come from the germline V gene. This CDR3 has 15 residues. Deletions cut 2 bases from V and 8 bases from J, with 16 bases between. The CDR3, as DNA: TGCGCCAGCAGCTTAACTGGGGGGCTGGGAGAAAAACTGTTTTTT. Translated: CASSLTGGLGEKLFF.

This chain links TRBV7-2 with TRBJ2-3; 7 nucleotides match TRBD2. The CDR3 loop spans 15 amino acids. V lost 1 base and J lost 7; bases outside the gene matches: 8. Germline V gene sequence: CDR1 SGHTA, CDR2 FQGNSA. CDR3 nucleotides: TGTGCCAGCAGCTTAGGCCTTCAGCGGGGAAATACGCAGTATTTT. It yields the protein CASSLGLQRGNTQYF.

This chain uses TRBV6-5 with TRBJ2-2; D not certain. V was trimmed by 6 bases and J by 4 bases, leaving 12 bases between them. From germline, CDR1 is MNHEY and CDR2 SVGAGI. The CDR3 sequence is 14 residues long. Written as DNA, the CDR3 is TGTGCCAGCAGCCTAGATGGGGTCACCGGGGAGCTGTTTTTT. It translates to CASSLDGVTGELFF.

The chain links TRBV7-8 to TRBJ1-5; 8 bases are shared with TRBD1. This CDR3 region has 15 residues. Germline CDR1 and CDR2: SGHVS and FQNEAQ. V trimming: 5 bases; J trimming: 8 bases; junction bases outside the gene matches: 11. CDR3 coding DNA: TGTGCCAGCAGCCAGGACAGGGTGGTTTTCAAGCCCCAGCATTTT. It translates to CASSQDRVVFKPQHF.

The genes are TRBV2 and TRBJ1-6; D is possibly TRBD1 (5 bases). This CDR3 is 13 amino acids long. Trimming took 7 bases from V and 7 from J, leaving 11 bases between them. CDR1 is SNHLY, CDR2 FYNNEI, per germline. CDR3 residues: CASIAGLNSPLHF. CDR3 sequence (DNA): TGTGCCAGCATTGCAGGGCTGAATTCACCCCTCCACTTT.

V is TRBV18 and J is TRBJ2-7, with D perhaps matching TRBD1 or TRBD2 (5 bases each). The CDR3 covers 17 residues. V was shortened by 0 bases and J by 6 bases, with 21 bases between the two germline ends. Germline V gene lookup returns CDR1 KGHSH and CDR2 LQKENI. Written as DNA, the CDR3 is TGTGCCAGCTCACCACCCGGGGACCCTTGGCAGATCGTCGAGCAGTACGTC. As protein: CASSPPGDPWQIVEQYV.

This chain links TRBV5-1 with TRBJ2-7; 7 nucleotides match TRBD1. Germline V gene lookup returns CDR1 SGHRS and CDR2 YFSETQ. After removal of 4 bases from V and 5 bases from J, the junction contained 15 bases not matched to a gene. The CDR3 is made up of 16 amino acids. This CDR3 reads CASSPSRAGGTHEQYF. In DNA form, the CDR3 reads TGCGCCAGCAGCCCCTCCAGGGCAGGGGGAACCCACGAGCAGTACTTC. Supplemented by reference TRBV5-1 and TRBJ2-7, the full variable domain reads KAGVTQTPRYLIKTRGQQVTLSCSPISGHRSVSWYQQTPGQGLQFLFEYFSETQRNKGNFPGRFSGRQFSNSRSEMNVSTLELGDSALYLCASSPSRAGGTHEQYFGPGTRLTVT.

The DNA of the CDR3 is TGTGCCAGCAGCCTACAGGGGACTAACTATGGCTACACCTTC. As protein: CASSLQGTNYGYTF. The rearrangement uses TRBV6-4 and TRBJ1-2; 7 bases are shared with TRBD1. Germline V gene lookup returns CDR1 MRHNA and CDR2 SNTAGT. The CDR3 totals 14 residues. The V gene end was trimmed by 6 bases and the J gene end by 0 bases; junction bases not matched to a gene: 4.

V gene TRBV18 combines with J gene TRBJ2-3; tentative D call: TRBD2 (5 bases). V was cut by 1 base and J by 3 bases, with 11 bases left in between. The CDR3 is 15 residues long. Germline V gives CDR1 KGHSH, CDR2 LQKENI. CDR3 bases: TGTGCCAGCTCACCACAGGGAAGAGGGACAGATACGCAGTATTTT. Its protein product is CASSPQGRGTDTQYF.

Comment on this clone: The junction does not match germline at one end; this may be a read error. The chain couples TRBV10-3 to TRBJ1-2; D is unclear. The CDR3 length is 12 residues. The V gene's germline CDR1 is ENHRY and CDR2 SYGVKD. The CDR3 reads CATHTEVVGCTF. DNA for the CDR3: TGTGCCACCCATACAGAGGTCGTGGGCTGCACCTTC.

The V call is TRBV7-3, the J call TRBJ1-2; 7 bases match TRBD1. V shed 2 bases and J 8 bases; nucleotides not matched to a gene: 5. The germline V gene encodes CDR1 SGHTA and CDR2 FQGTGA. The CDR3 sequence is 13 residues long. The CDR3 region is CASSLDRATGYTF. CDR3 in DNA: TGTGCCAGCAGCTTAGACAGGGCGACGGGCTACACCTTC.

The chain carries TRBV7-2 and TRBJ2-5, with 7 bases aligning to TRBD1. Looked up from germline, CDR1 is SGHTA and CDR2 is FQGNSA. CDR3 length: 15 amino acids. V lost 5 bases to trimming and J lost 0 bases; unmatched junction nucleotides: 6. CDR3: CASSLGDRDQETQYF. Written as DNA, the CDR3 is TGTGCCAGCAGCCTAGGCGACAGGGACCAAGAGACCCAGTACTTC. The variable domain in full, with the rest retrieved from reference TRBV7-2 and TRBJ2-5, is GAGVSQSPSNKVTEKGKDVELRCDPISGHTALYWYRQSLGQGLEFLIYFQGNSAPDKSGLPSDRFSAERTGGSVSTLTIQRTQQEDSAVYLCASSLGDRDQETQYFGPGTRLLVL.

Only a few counts were recorded for this clone. The chain couples TRBV11-2 to TRBJ2-1; 7 bases are a match to TRBD2. The CDR3 runs to 14 residues. Germline CDR1 reads SGHAT; CDR2 reads FQNNGV. V lost 6 bases to trimming and J lost 10 bases; unmatched junction nucleotides: 12. The CDR3 DNA sequence: TGTGCCAGCAGACCCGACTGGGCGGGAGACGAGCAGTTCTTC. This translates into CASRPDWAGDEQFF.

This chain connects TRBV7-2 to TRBJ1-2; possible D gene TRBD1, 5 bases. The CDR3 covers 13 residues. Germline V lookup: CDR1 SGHTA, CDR2 FQGNSA. With 0 bases removed from V and 4 bases from J, the gap between germline ends came to 6 bases. CDR3 region: CASSLARGYGYTF. The DNA of the CDR3 is TGTGCCAGCAGCTTAGCGAGGGGCTATGGCTACACCTTC.

V and J are TRBV9 and TRBJ2-7, with D perhaps matching TRBD1 (5 bases). The V end was cut by 4 bases, the J end by 0 bases, with 11 bases between. The CDR3 loop spans 14 amino acids. Germline V gene sequence: CDR1 SGDLS, CDR2 YYNGEE. CDR3 bases: TGTGCCAGCAGCCCTAGGACACACTCCTACGAGCAGTACTTC. Translation gives CASSPRTHSYEQYF.

This chain connects TRBV15 to TRBJ1-6; no reliable D call. CDR3 length: 16 amino acids. Trimming took 1 base from V and 7 from J, leaving 14 bases between them. The germline V gene has CDR1 LNHNV and CDR2 YYDKDF (reference sequence). In DNA form, the CDR3 reads TGTGCCACCAGCAGAGTTAGAAGGACGGGGAATTCACCCCTCCACTTT. Protein: CATSRVRRTGNSPLHF.

The DNA for the CDR3 is TGTGCCAGCAGCCTCCGAGTGGGAGAAGAGACCCAGTACTTC. The encoded protein is CASSLRVGEETQYF. This sequence joins TRBV7-3 and TRBJ2-5, with D tentatively TRBD2 (5 bases). Germline values: CDR1 SGHTA, CDR2 FQGTGA. V shed 5 bases and J shed 3 bases, with 13 bases lying between them. The CDR3 length is 14 residues.

The CDR3 here is CASSQRQAGNTEAFF. CDR3 bases: TGTGCCAGCAGCCAACGCCAAGCTGGGAACACTGAAGCTTTCTTT. This chain joins TRBV7-6 and TRBJ1-1; D unclear. The CDR3 covers 15 residues. V lost 5 bases to trimming and J lost 1 base, with 14 bases between them. Germline lookup yields CDR1 SGHVS and CDR2 FNYEAQ.

The rearrangement links TRBV5-1 to TRBJ2-5; 10 positions match TRBD1. This CDR3 contains 14 residues. V shed 4 bases, J shed 5 bases, and the junction held 5 bases outside the gene matches. Germline CDR1 reads SGHRS; CDR2 reads YFSETQ. The CDR3 DNA reads TGCGCCAGCAGCACGGGGGACAGGGGCGAGACCCAGTACTTC. Its translation: CASSTGDRGETQYF.

The chain links TRBV28 to TRBJ2-5; 10 bases agree with TRBD1. CDR1 is MDHEN and CDR2 is SYDVKM in the germline V gene. The CDR3 is 13 amino acids. Germline trimming cut 9 bases from V and 5 bases from J; bases unmatched to any gene: 6. The CDR3 DNA is TGTGCCAGTGTTCGGACAGGGGGGGAGACCCAGTACTTC. Translated: CASVRTGGETQYF.

The rearrangement links TRBV5-1 to TRBJ1-5; TRBD1 matches at 8 bases. Germline V gene data show CDR1 as SGHRS and CDR2 as YFSETQ. The trim removed 4 bases at V and 3 bases at J, leaving 6 bases unmatched. The CDR3 consists of 15 residues. Here the CDR3 reads CASSQWTGTNQPQHF. For the CDR3, the DNA is TGCGCCAGCAGCCAATGGACAGGGACCAATCAGCCCCAGCATTTT.

The chain carries TRBV6-6 and TRBJ1-1; unclear D gene. This CDR3 region has 12 residues. CDR1 and CDR2 from the germline V gene are MNHNY and SVGAGI (reference sequence). The V and J ends lost 6 bases and 1 base respectively, with 6 bases between them. CDR3 in amino acids: CASRRANTEAFF. The CDR3 region has the DNA TGTGCCAGCAGACGGGCGAACACTGAAGCTTTCTTT.

This clone was counted once. The CDR3 spells CASSPGGGYGSPLHF. The CDR3 DNA sequence: TGTGCCAGCTCACCGGGTGGGGGCTACGGATCACCCCTCCACTTT. V gene TRBV18 combines with J gene TRBJ1-6; D might be TRBD1 (6 bases). V dropped 3 bases and J dropped 10 bases, with 16 bases sitting between them. The CDR3 is 15 amino acids. Germline CDR1 reads KGHSH; CDR2 reads LQKENI.

Only one count was recorded for this clone. The chain recombines TRBV5-6 with TRBJ1-3, with D unclear. The CDR3 spans 15 residues. The V and J ends lost 0 bases and 1 base respectively, with 8 bases between them. The germline V gene has CDR1 SGHDT and CDR2 YYEEEE. For the CDR3, the DNA is TGTGCCAGCAGCTTGGTTACGGGGTCTGGAAACACCATATATTTT. Encoded protein: CASSLVTGSGNTIYF.

The gene calls are TRBV2 and TRBJ1-5; 7 positions match TRBD1. This CDR3 has 15 amino acids. V was clipped by 4 bases and J by 0 bases; unmatched bases: 3. CDR1 SNHLY and CDR2 FYNNEI come from the germline V gene. This CDR3 reads CASSGTGTSNQPQHF. The CDR3 DNA reads TGTGCCAGCAGTGGGACAGGCACTAGCAATCAGCCCCAGCATTTT.

The chain employs TRBV9 and TRBJ2-3; no clear D. CDR1 is SGDLS, CDR2 YYNGEE, per germline. The V and J ends lost 0 bases and 1 base respectively, with 12 bases between them. CDR3 length: 16 residues. CDR3 in amino acids: CASSVDGGSGTDTQYF. CDR3 DNA sequence: TGTGCCAGCAGCGTAGATGGCGGATCGGGCACAGATACGCAGTATTTT.

The V call is TRBV5-6, the J call TRBJ2-1; TRBD1 is a possible D gene (5 bases). This CDR3 comprises 13 residues. Germline loops: CDR1 SGHDT, CDR2 YYEEEE. Trimming removed 4 bases at V and 10 bases at J, with 15 bases between. This chain's CDR3 is CASSAGHRREQFF. The CDR3 coding sequence is TGTGCCAGCAGCGCCGGACACAGAAGGGAGCAGTTCTTC.

A few counts support this clone. V and J are TRBV13 and TRBJ2-6, with D tentatively TRBD2 (6 bases). The length of the CDR3 is 16 residues. Germline CDR1 PRHDT, CDR2 FYEKMQ (reference sequence). The germline V and J ends were trimmed by 5 bases and 2 bases, with 13 bases remaining between them. As DNA, the CDR3 is TGTGCCAGCAGCCCCCGGGCGGGGACTGGGGCCAACGTCCTGACTTTC. The encoded protein is CASSPRAGTGANVLTF.